The rows below give T cell receptor beta chains drawn from one sample of a study of blood T cell repertoires in COVID-19. The data were produced by immunoSEQ multiplex PCR, yet TCRdb's version contains in-frame clones alone and is incomplete. The sample has 150,000 to 200,000 clones, about 88% seen once. Sequencing was performed on peripheral blood. The source is a young man with acute or convalescent COVID-19. Both conserved end residues are trimmed from each CDR3.

V gene: TRBV13; J gene: TRBJ1-1; CDR3 protein: ASVGGNTEAF
V gene: TRBV18; J gene: TRBJ2-1; CDR3 protein: ASSELRDEQF
V gene: TRBV7-9; J gene: TRBJ2-1; CDR3 protein: ASSPGTGVNEQF
V gene: TRBV9; J gene: TRBJ1-1; CDR3 protein: ASSVAGPVNTEAF
V gene: TRBV5-1; J gene: TRBJ2-2; CDR3 protein: ASSRDGTGELF
V gene: TRBV5-4; J gene: TRBJ1-5; CDR3 protein: ASSHPVGGAQQPQH
V gene: TRBV19; J gene: TRBJ1-5; CDR3 protein: ASSGNSRSNQPQH
V gene: TRBV5-1; J gene: TRBJ1-6; CDR3 protein: ASSATGQINSPLH
V gene: TRBV5-1; J gene: TRBJ1-6; CDR3 protein: ASSLGHRENSPLH
V gene: TRBV24-1; J gene: TRBJ2-7; CDR3 protein: ATEDGSSYEQY
V gene: TRBV5-8; J gene: TRBJ2-7; CDR3 protein: ASRIGQPSSYEQY
V gene: TRBV9; J gene: TRBJ2-2; CDR3 protein: ASSEGDSYTGELF
V gene: TRBV2; J gene: TRBJ2-7; CDR3 protein: ASRINGIYEQY
V gene: TRBV12-5; J gene: TRBJ2-1; CDR3 protein: ASGLVRASGWDYNEQF
V gene: TRBV7-9; J gene: TRBJ1-5; CDR3 protein: ASSRQGSNQPQH
V gene: TRBV7-9; J gene: TRBJ1-6; CDR3 protein: ASSLGNPGSPLH
V gene: TRBV7-9; J gene: TRBJ2-5; CDR3 protein: ASSLTGTGIEETQY
V gene: TRBV18; J gene: TRBJ1-6; CDR3 protein: ASSTVSSYNSPLH
V gene: TRBV5-1; J gene: TRBJ2-5; CDR3 protein: ASSFQRGQETQY
V gene: TRBV19; J gene: TRBJ1-5; CDR3 protein: ASSIFPGGLDQPQH
V gene: TRBV19; J gene: TRBJ1-2; CDR3 protein: ASSSWFVPYSYGYT
V gene: TRBV28; J gene: TRBJ1-1; CDR3 protein: ASRRRTGAF
V gene: TRBV4-1; J gene: TRBJ1-2; CDR3 protein: ASSQGRESYGYT
V gene: TRBV28; J gene: TRBJ2-4; CDR3 protein: ASRLAGGIGNIQY
V gene: TRBV11-3; J gene: TRBJ2-1; CDR3 protein: ASSSRGENYNEQF
V gene: TRBV7-8; J gene: TRBJ1-5; CDR3 protein: ASSPGYGTGHNQPQH
V gene: TRBV2; J gene: TRBJ1-6; CDR3 protein: ASTPLGSNNSPLH
V gene: TRBV30; J gene: TRBJ1-2; CDR3 protein: AWSVQVGGYT
V gene: TRBV7-2; J gene: TRBJ1-3; CDR3 protein: ASTWTGSGNTIY
V gene: TRBV10-1; J gene: TRBJ1-4; CDR3 protein: ASQRDRAEKLF
V gene: TRBV25-1; J gene: TRBJ1-4; CDR3 protein: ASSERGGGFNEKLF
V gene: TRBV5-4; J gene: TRBJ2-3; CDR3 protein: ASSRDTLSTDTQY
V gene: TRBV23-1; J gene: TRBJ2-5; CDR3 protein: ASSQSCGRGGGQETQY
V gene: TRBV6-5; J gene: TRBJ2-1; CDR3 protein: ASSPGGAYDEQF
V gene: TRBV10-3; J gene: TRBJ1-2; CDR3 protein: AISEYGNYGYT
V gene: TRBV7-2; J gene: TRBJ1-5; CDR3 protein: ARRQLYSNQPQH
V gene: TRBV30; J gene: TRBJ2-3; CDR3 protein: AWSSLGGGATDTQY
V gene: TRBV6-1; J gene: TRBJ2-2; CDR3 protein: ASSEFRTSVTGELF
V gene: TRBV19; J gene: TRBJ1-5; CDR3 protein: ASRPEQGSNQPQH
V gene: TRBV27; J gene: TRBJ2-5; CDR3 protein: ASTSLSGGPQLYQETQY